These 14 T cell receptor beta chains share one sample of origin, sequenced in a study of T cells after yellow fever vaccination. MiXCR, run by TCRdb on the 5' RACE reads, gives a single entry per CDR3 protein. This table has some 260,000 distinct CDR3 sequences, roughly 5.2% appearing once. The source material was CD4+ T cells sorted from PBMCs, sampled on the day of the yellow fever booster vaccination. All receptors come from a man aged 18-30 years who received the YFV17D yellow fever vaccine.

This clonotype occurred many times. The rearrangement joins TRBV7-2 to TRBJ2-2; D not resolved. Trimming stripped 1 base from V and 7 bases from J, with 4 bases between. Germline V gene data show CDR1 as SGHTA and CDR2 as FQGNSA. The CDR3 has 12 residues. In DNA form, the CDR3 reads TGTGCCAGCAGCTTAGTTCGCGGGGAGCTGTTTTTT. Its translation is CASSLVRGELFF.

This clonotype was observed a handful of times. The V gene is TRBV2, the J gene TRBJ1-1, with a tentative D call TRBD1 (5 bases). With 6 bases removed from V and 9 bases from J, the gap between germline ends came to 17 bases. CDR1 and CDR2 (germline): SNHLY, FYNNEI. The CDR3 loop spans 13 amino acids. In nucleotides, the CDR3 is TGTGCCAGCAGCGCAGGGTCATTCATCCAAGCTTTCTTT. Encoded protein: CASSAGSFIQAFF.

The chain employs TRBV5-6 and TRBJ1-2; tentatively, D is TRBD1 (6 bases). Per the germline V gene, CDR1 is SGHDT and CDR2 is YYEEEE. The CDR3 is made up of 17 amino acids. V lost 4 bases, J lost 3 bases, and 22 bases lay in between. The CDR3 loop is CASSVQDSRVIYYGYTF. CDR3 sequence (DNA): TGTGCCAGCAGCGTTCAGGACAGCCGAGTGATATACTATGGCTACACCTTC. The full variable domain, rest sourced from reference TRBV5-6 and TRBJ1-2, is DAGVTQSPTHLIKTRGQQVTLRCSPKSGHDTVSWYQQALGQGPQFIFQYYEEEERQRGNFPDRFSGHQFPNYSSELNVNALLLGDSALYLCASSVQDSRVIYYGYTFGSGTRLTVV.

The table lists this clonotype with many counts. The CDR3 coding sequence is TGCAGTGCTAGAGATATCGGCAGGGGGATTAACTATGGCTACACCTTC. Translation: CSARDIGRGINYGYTF. The chain carries TRBV20-1 and TRBJ1-2; 7 bases match TRBD1. The CDR3 runs to 16 residues. Germline V gene lookup returns CDR1 DFQATT and CDR2 SNEGSKA (reference sequence). V trimming: 0 bases; J trimming: 1 base; junction bases outside the gene matches: 8.

This clonotype appeared a few times. The chain combines TRBV6-5 with TRBJ1-1; D possibly corresponds to TRBD1 (5 bases). Trimming pared 2 bases from V and 2 bases from J, leaving 12 bases between. Germline V lookup: CDR1 MNHEY, CDR2 SVGAGI. CDR3 length: 15 residues. The CDR3 nucleotides are TGTGCCAGCAGTTACGGGGGGACGGCCAACACTGAAGCTTTCTTT. Protein: CASSYGGTANTEAFF.

A few counts support this clonotype. The chain employs TRBV18 and TRBJ2-1; 9 nucleotides agree with TRBD1. The germline CDR1 and CDR2 sequences are KGHSH and LQKENI. The junction had 4 bases not matched to a gene; V was cut back by 3 bases and J by 1 base. CDR3 size: 16 residues. Written as DNA, the CDR3 is TGTGCCAGCTCACCGCTCGGGACAGGGTCCTACAATGAGCAGTTCTTC. Protein sequence: CASSPLGTGSYNEQFF.

This clonotype was found a few times. The J gene is TRBJ1-5, the V gene TRBV6-2 or TRBV6-3; D unresolved. V was pared by 3 bases and J by 1 base, with 4 bases between. This CDR3 contains 13 residues. From germline, CDR1 is MNHEY and CDR2 SVGEGT. The CDR3 protein is CASSYWSNQPQHF. The CDR3 DNA reads TGTGCCAGCAGTTATTGGAGCAATCAGCCCCAGCATTTT.

This clonotype has a handful of counts. J is TRBJ1-5 and V is TRBV5-6; D not certain. Trimming shortened V by 2 bases and J by 9 bases, and 21 bases separated the two germline ends. CDR1 and CDR2 (germline): SGHDT, YYEEEE. The CDR3 runs 16 residues. The CDR3 bases are TGTGCCAGCAGCTTACAAGCCTTTACGGGCCCCAGGCCCCAGCATTTT. It specifies CASSLQAFTGPRPQHF.

This chain joins TRBV4-1 and TRBJ2-7; D remains unclear. Germline loops: CDR1 MGHRA, CDR2 YSYEKL. The length of the CDR3 is 16 residues. Trimming removed 2 bases from V and 3 bases from J, with 17 bases in between. The DNA of the CDR3 is TGCGCCAGCAGCCAAACAAGTCCCAACGAAGTCTACGAGCAGTACGTC. Its translation: CASSQTSPNEVYEQYV.

This clonotype was seen ten or more times. The chain carries TRBV6-5 and TRBJ1-2, with unresolved D. V was cut by 6 bases and J by 2 bases, with 13 bases left in between. The CDR3 loop spans 14 amino acids. Germline V gene data show CDR1 as MNHEY and CDR2 as SVGAGI. DNA for the CDR3: TGTGCCAGCAGCGACCGAAAGAAGAACTATGGCTACACCTTC. It specifies CASSDRKKNYGYTF.

Concerning this clonotype itself: A much larger clonotype is one base distant, so this may be a read error. The chain combines TRBV5-1 with TRBJ2-1, with TRBD1 as a possible D gene (5 bases). Germline assignment: CDR1 SGHRS and CDR2 YFSETQ. V lost 4 bases and J 8 bases, leaving 19 bases between the germline ends. The CDR3 is made up of 15 amino acids. CDR3 sequence: CASSTRASPTDEQFF. In DNA form, the CDR3 reads TGCGCCAGCAGCACCCGGGCCTCCCCGACAGATGAGCAGTTCTTC.

CDR3 amino acids: CASSLALAGGFSARTQYF. DNA for the CDR3: TGTGCCAGCAGCTTAGCTCTAGCGGGGGGGTTTTCTGCACGTACGCAGTATTTT. This chain uses TRBV7-2 with TRBJ2-3; 12 nucleotides line up with TRBD2. The length of the CDR3 is 18 residues. The germline V gene has CDR1 SGHTA and CDR2 FQGNSA. The junction had 12 bases not matched to a gene; V was cut back by 0 bases and J by 8 bases.

Details on this clonotype: Mismatch with germline at one junction end may stem from a read error. Here the CDR3 reads CASSRSGEQLF. Here the CDR3 DNA reads TGTGCCAGCAGCCGTTCAGGCGAGCAGTTATTC. The chain recombines TRBV7-2 with TRBJ2-1; no reliable D call. CDR3 length: 11 amino acids. The germline V gene encodes CDR1 SGHTA and CDR2 FQGNSA.

This clonotype was found many times. The gene calls are TRBV14 and TRBJ2-5, with 12 bases lining up with TRBD2. Germline values: CDR1 SGHDN, CDR2 FVKESK. The J segment lost 5 bases and the V segment lost 1 base, leaving 11 bases of the junction unmatched. The CDR3 is 18 residues long. CDR3: CASSQGATSGGQAETQYF. The CDR3 region has the DNA TGTGCCAGCAGCCAAGGGGCGACTAGCGGGGGACAGGCGGAGACCCAGTACTTC.